This TCR beta chain was observed in a study of blood T cell repertoires in COVID-19. Study information: Specimens from acute and convalescent COVID-19 originated in the United States, Italy and Spain. Sample material is recorded as cDNA or gDNA derived from T cells, B-cell-depleted T cells, or PBMCs.

Trimming shortened V by 4 bases and J by 7 bases, and 14 bases separated the two germline ends. The CDR3 has 14 amino acids. Germline lookup yields CDR1 SGHDT and CDR2 YYEEEE. In the authors' methods: Reference gene primer amplification gave nucleated cell count estimates. Measured with immunoSEQ multiplex PCR; TCRdb has only the in-frame clones, and not every one. V, J and clone size are taken as reported in that table, and D and trimming were inferred from the DNA itself. The table records over 90,000 clones, more than 85% of them present only once. The receptor comes from a man between 18 and 35 years old with acute or convalescent COVID-19. The gene calls are TRBV5-6 and TRBJ2-2, with D possibly TRBD1 on 8 matching bases. Material: peripheral blood. The CDR3 spells CASSQQGEGGELFF. Here the CDR3 DNA reads TGTGCCAGCAGCCAACAGGGGGAGGGCGGGGAGCTGTTTTTT.